Listed below are T cell receptor beta chains from one sample, sequenced in a study of blood T cells in healthy people across ages. TCRdb recomputed calls from the 5' RACE reads with MiXCR, one row per CDR3 protein. The table has 650,000 to 1,000,000 distinct CDR3 sequences, about 47% seen once. The sequencing sample was made of blood. Source of these receptors: a man older than 75 in good health. Both conserved end residues are part of each CDR3. D genes are given only for firm matches. Not all rows give a size; the values are once, few, many and, for expanded clones, a class.

D gene	V gene	CDR3 length	clone size	J gene	CDR3 protein	CDR3 DNA
TRBD2	TRBV20-1	16	few	TRBJ2-1	CSAHDRGRSSYNEQFF	TGCAGTGCCCATGATCGCGGGAGGAGCTCCTACAATGAGCAGTTCTTC
TRBD1	TRBV2	14	.	TRBJ1-4	CASSPRGQEEKLFF	TGTGCCAGCAGTCCGAGGGGGCAAGAAGAAAAACTGTTTTTT
.	TRBV20-1	14	few	TRBJ2-7	CSARDLLVGYEQYF	TGCAGTGCTAGAGATCTCTTGGTTGGGTACGAGCAGTACTTC
TRBD2	TRBV28	13	few	TRBJ2-7	CASSLAGGGAQYF	TGTGCCAGCAGTTTGGCGGGAGGGGGTGCCCAGTACTTC
.	TRBV20-1	13	.	TRBJ2-1	CSASGPGPNEQFF	TGCAGTGCTTCCGGGCCCGGGCCTAATGAGCAGTTCTTC
.	TRBV7-9	15	.	TRBJ2-5	CASSSGWGATETQYF	TGTGCCAGCAGCTCTGGCTGGGGGGCTACGGAGACCCAGTACTTC
TRBD1	TRBV24-1	15	.	TRBJ2-7	CATSDGQAAYYEQYF	TGTGCCACCAGTGACGGACAGGCGGCATACTACGAGCAGTACTTC
TRBD2	TRBV20-1	13	.	TRBJ2-1	CSALTSGPDEQFF	TGCAGTGCTCTTACTAGCGGGCCCGATGAGCAGTTCTTC
.	TRBV9	13	.	TRBJ1-1	CASSVLQGTEAFF	TGTGCCAGCAGCGTACTCCAGGGCACTGAAGCTTTCTTT
TRBD2	TRBV5-1	15	.	TRBJ2-3	CASSLSGRLADTQYF	TGCGCCAGCAGCTTAAGCGGGAGGCTCGCAGATACGCAGTATTTT
.	TRBV6-2/TRBV6-3	15	.	TRBJ2-7	CASSYLRGESGEQYF	TGTGCCAGCAGTTACTTGCGGGGAGAATCCGGCGAGCAGTACTTC
TRBD1	TRBV20-1	14	.	TRBJ1-6	CSAKPGTGDSPFHF	TGCAGTGCTAAGCCCGGGACAGGGGATTCACCCTTCCACTTT
TRBD2	TRBV11-2	21	.	TRBJ2-3	CASSLDPPGLAGGTSTDTQYF	TGTGCCAGCAGCTTAGATCCCCCGGGACTAGCGGGAGGGACTAGCACAGATACGCAGTATTTT
TRBD1	TRBV28	15	.	TRBJ2-1	CASSGKGGRYNEQFF	TGTGCCAGCAGTGGTAAAGGGGGCCGGTACAATGAGCAGTTCTTC
TRBD2	TRBV20-1	16	.	TRBJ2-3	CSASGTSGYSTDTQYF	TGCAGTGCTAGCGGGACTAGCGGTTATAGCACAGATACGCAGTATTTT
.	TRBV27	13	many	TRBJ2-5	CASSLAAWGTQYF	TGTGCCAGCAGTTTAGCGGCTTGGGGGACCCAGTACTTC
.	TRBV28	13	few	TRBJ2-1	CASRRSWDNEQFF	TGTGCCAGCAGACGCTCATGGGACAATGAGCAGTTCTTC
.	TRBV28	14	few	TRBJ2-7	CATTSTPGFYEQYF	TGTGCCACCACTTCGACCCCTGGTTTCTACGAGCAGTACTTC